This T cell receptor (beta chain) was documented in a study of Ad26.COV2.S vaccination and SARS-CoV-2 variants. Looking at the study overall: Within the COV1001 Ad26.COV2.S trial arm, the donor was enrolled.

This table comes from immunoSEQ multiplex PCR, and its TCRdb copy is limited to in-frame clones, with some not included. The sample has some 500,000 clones, roughly 89% seen once. Germline V gene lookup returns CDR1 LNHDA and CDR2 SQIVND (reference sequence). The junction had 10 bases not matched to a gene; V was cut back by 4 bases and J by 0 bases. This CDR3 spans 19 amino acids. The sample's treatment: over 15 received Ad26.COV2.S at low or high dose, single or two shots; 5 received placebo; per-sample allocation not given. Sampling was done on day 63 after the first vaccine or placebo injection. This specimen was peripheral blood, taken in a trial of Ad26.COV2.S vaccine versus placebo. The chain couples TRBV19 to TRBJ2-6, with TRBD1 matching 9 bases. This receptor was obtained from a person between 18 and 60 years old who received the Ad26.COV2.S COVID-19 vaccine or a placebo. CDR3 DNA: TGTGCCAGTAGTAAATTGACAGGGGGAATCGCCTCTGGGGCCAACGTCCTGACTTTC. This codes for CASSKLTGGIASGANVLTF.